This TCR beta chain was sequenced for a study of patients and donors after allogeneic stem cell transplantation. TCRdb fed the RT-PCR reads into MiXCR, producing one record per CDR3 protein. The sample holds tens of thousands of distinct CDR3 sequences; 45% to 50% are singletons and the top ten take around 60%. Trimming shortened V by 3 bases and J by 6 bases, and 11 bases separated the two germline ends. Germline lookup yields CDR1 SQVTM and CDR2 ANQGSEA. The CDR3 totals 12 residues. In its sample, this clonotype was seen a few times. This receptor was obtained from a human donor who was either an allogeneic HSCT recipient or a stem cell or donor lymphocyte infusion donor (not recorded which). It is not recorded whose cells these are; they may come from a transplant donor. This chain connects TRBV29-1 to TRBJ1-2; D remains unclear. The sequencing sample was made of blood, either unsorted or a sorted T cell fraction (not recorded which). In DNA form, the CDR3 reads TGCAGCGTTGATCACAGTAAAGATGGCTACACCTTC. This gives the protein CSVDHSKDGYTF.